This T cell receptor (beta chain) was sequenced in a study of beta chain features in type 1 diabetes. Study-level results: Researchers cautioned that cDNA sequencing could over-represent cells with high TCR expression.

CDR3 length: 15 residues. Germline V gene lookup returns CDR1 KGHSH and CDR2 LQKENI. V lost 4 bases, J lost 2 bases, and 12 bases lay in between. Note on this clone: The antigen is undetermined.

The authors reverse transcribed all of the isolated RNA, so sequencing captured expressed TCRB transcripts. Sequencing used immunoSEQ multiplex PCR; TCRdb keeps in-frame clones, though not all of them. In the table there are roughly 500,000 clones, about an eighth of which are singletons. Sequencing input: naive CD4+ T cells from blood. The rearrangement uses TRBV18 and TRBJ2-1; D is unresolved. This receptor was taken from a woman aged 18-29 years in good health. In nucleotides, the CDR3 is TGTGCCAGCTCACTAACGATGGGGACCTACAATGAGCAGTTCTTC. Protein product: CASSLTMGTYNEQFF.